This T cell receptor (beta chain) was documented in a study of human CD8 memory T cell subsets. CDR3 size: 15 residues. The germline V gene encodes CDR1 LGHNA and CDR2 YNFKEQ. Making the TCR beta libraries relied on UMI-labeled 5' RACE. TCRdb reprocessed the 5' RACE reads and keeps a single row for each CDR3 protein, giving no DNA. Its clone listing holds 5,000 or so distinct CDR3 sequences. Sequences were obtained from CD8+ effector memory T cells (TEM) sorted from PBMCs. Noted subset: effector memory CD8 T cells, CCR7- CD45RO+ CD95+. This sequence originates from a human donor in good health. The rearrangement uses TRBV4-2 and TRBJ2-3; checking the TCRdb D call of TRBD2 is not possible without DNA. The CDR3 reads CASSQYGGAADTQYF.